Listed here are 27 T cell receptor beta chains from one sample, sequenced in a study of shared clonotypes between healthy human individuals (dated by TCRdb to the early 2020s). Library prep was done by the immunoSEQ multiplex PCR assay. This immuneACCESS table, as held by TCRdb, lists in-frame sequences with V and J called but not all clones. Of the missing ones, under half trace to an unresolved V gene in checked studies; the others have no known cause. Recorded for this sample are about 1.5 million clones; 95% to 99% of them occurred a single time. About 0.45% of the sample is taken by the ten largest. What was sequenced was naive CD4+ T cells sorted from blood. Read against the paper, the sample's cell subset or site label means: CD45RA+ positively selected. These receptors were collected from a man aged 30 to 45 in good health.

The rearrangement uses TRBV29-1 and TRBJ1-2, with D unclear. The CDR3 is made up of 11 amino acids. Trimming removed 5 bases at V and 5 bases at J, with 9 bases between. Per germline, CDR1 SQVTM and CDR2 ANQGSEA. CDR3 bases: TGCAGCGTTCTGGAAAATTATGGCTACACCTTC. It yields the protein CSVLENYGYTF.

The genes are TRBV27 and TRBJ2-7; TRBD2 matches 8 bases. Germline V gene lookup returns CDR1 MNHEY and CDR2 SMNVEV (reference sequence). This CDR3 is 14 amino acids long. V was clipped by 4 bases and J by 3 bases; unmatched bases: 5. The CDR3 sequence: CASSSPGLGYEQYF. The CDR3 DNA is TGTGCCAGCAGTTCACCGGGACTAGGCTACGAGCAGTACTTC.

The V call is TRBV5-6, the J call TRBJ2-7; TRBD2 agrees at 8 bases. CDR1 and CDR2 from the germline V gene are SGHDT and YYEEEE. V lost 0 bases and J lost 3; bases outside the gene matches: 2. This CDR3 region has 14 residues. CDR3 region: CASSLGSGNYEQYF. The DNA for the CDR3 is TGTGCCAGCAGCTTGGGTAGCGGGAACTACGAGCAGTACTTC.

The CDR3 DNA sequence: TGTGCCAGCAGCTACGCATTGAACACTGAAGCTTTCTTT. Encoded protein: CASSYALNTEAFF. J is TRBJ1-1 and V is TRBV5-4; D unresolved. CDR3 size: 13 residues. Deletions cut 3 bases from V and 0 bases from J, with 6 bases between. Germline V gene sequence: CDR1 SGHNT, CDR2 YYREEE (reference sequence).

The gene calls are TRBV9 and TRBJ2-1, with D unresolved. Germline CDR1 SGDLS, CDR2 YYNGEE. Deletions cut 1 base from V and 0 bases from J, with 8 bases between. The CDR3 loop spans 15 amino acids. In DNA, the CDR3 is TGTGCCAGCAGCGTATCCCGAGGCTCCTACAATGAGCAGTTCTTC. Translating gives CASSVSRGSYNEQFF.

Here the CDR3 DNA reads TGTGCCTGGAGTCTTGCGGGAAGGTACGAGCAGTACTTC. Translated, it gives CAWSLAGRYEQYF. V usage is TRBV30 and J usage is TRBJ2-7; D perhaps matches TRBD2 (6 bases). V was cut by 2 bases and J by 4 bases, with 12 bases left in between. This CDR3 spans 13 amino acids. Germline V gene data show CDR1 as GTSNPN and CDR2 as SVGIG (reference sequence).

The rearrangement links TRBV5-4 to TRBJ1-4; D gene ambiguous. Germline V lookup: CDR1 SGHNT, CDR2 YYREEE (reference sequence). The CDR3 spans 17 residues. V was pared by 4 bases and J by 0 bases, with 16 bases between. CDR3 nucleotides: TGTGCCAGCAGCCCTACCCGGGGAATTGCAACTAATGAAAAACTGTTTTTT. It translates to CASSPTRGIATNEKLFF.

The rearrangement joins TRBV7-2 to TRBJ2-5; D not resolved. Germline assignment: CDR1 SGHTA and CDR2 FQGNSA. V lost 1 base to trimming and J lost 7 bases, with 10 bases between them. The CDR3 runs 13 residues. CDR3 bases: TGTGCCAGCAGCTTAGAAGTAGCAGGGACCCAGTACTTC. Protein product: CASSLEVAGTQYF.

This clone was picked up one time. The rearrangement uses TRBV28 and TRBJ1-4; D possibly corresponds to TRBD1 (6 bases). The CDR3 has 14 amino acids. The V and J ends lost 2 bases and 6 bases respectively, with 10 bases between them. Germline CDR1 is MDHEN and CDR2 is SYDVKM. CDR3 in amino acids: CASSLVGADEKLFF. DNA of the CDR3: TGTGCCAGCAGTTTAGTGGGGGCAGATGAAAAACTGTTTTTT. Full variable domain (rest looked up from reference TRBV28 and TRBJ1-4): DVKVTQSSRYLVKRTGEKVFLECVQDMDHENMFWYRQDPGLGLRLIYFSYDVKMKEKGDIPEGYSVSREKKERFSLILESASTNQTSMYLCASSLVGADEKLFFGSGTQLSVL.

The chain links TRBV19 to TRBJ1-5, with no clear D. V dropped 7 bases and J dropped 0 bases, with 7 bases sitting between them. CDR1 and CDR2 from the germline V gene are LNHDA and SQIVND (reference sequence). The CDR3 extends over 13 amino acids. This chain's CDR3 is CASNGLSNQPQHF. The CDR3, as DNA: TGTGCCAGTAACGGCCTTAGCAATCAGCCCCAGCATTTT.

About this clone: Other DNA variants within this sample encode the same CDR3. The V gene is TRBV4-3, the J gene TRBJ1-2; TRBD1 might be the D (5 bases). Per the germline V gene, CDR1 is LGHNA and CDR2 is YSLEER. The V end was cut by 0 bases, the J end by 4 bases, with 9 bases between. This CDR3 is built from 14 residues. The CDR3 bases are TGCGCCAGCAGCCAAGATACGGGGACCTATGGCTACACCTTC. This translates into CASSQDTGTYGYTF.

The chain recombines TRBV5-1 with TRBJ2-3; TRBD2 is a possible D gene (6 bases). The V and J ends lost 3 bases and 4 bases respectively, with 30 bases between them. Germline V lookup: CDR1 SGHRS, CDR2 YFSETQ. The CDR3 extends over 20 amino acids. CDR3 loop: CASSSGRLGLAGRGPDTQYF. CDR3 coding DNA: TGCGCCAGCAGCTCCGGTCGCCTTGGGCTAGCCGGGCGGGGCCCAGATACGCAGTATTTT. The variable domain in full, completed from reference TRBV5-1 and TRBJ2-3, reads KAGVTQTPRYLIKTRGQQVTLSCSPISGHRSVSWYQQTPGQGLQFLFEYFSETQRNKGNFPGRFSGRQFSNSRSEMNVSTLELGDSALYLCASSSGRLGLAGRGPDTQYFGPGTRLTVL.

V usage is TRBV5-1 and J usage is TRBJ1-1; perhaps TRBD1 as D (6 bases). The CDR3 contains 13 residues. Germline V gene lookup returns CDR1 SGHRS and CDR2 YFSETQ. V was cut by 8 bases and J by 4 bases, with 15 bases left in between. DNA for the CDR3: TGCGCCAGTGCGATCAGGGGAGGCACTGAAGCTTTCTTT. Protein: CASAIRGGTEAFF.

The V call is TRBV11-3, the J call TRBJ1-1; 9 bases fit TRBD1. This CDR3 is 16 amino acids long. CDR1 SGHNT and CDR2 YENEEA come from the germline V gene. V lost 8 bases, J lost 1 base, and 11 bases stayed unmatched. The CDR3 here is CASSDRDRDGNTEAFF. For the CDR3, the DNA is TGTGCCAGCTCAGATAGGGACAGGGACGGGAACACTGAAGCTTTCTTT.

As regards this clone: Germline is not matched at one junction end, which may reflect a read error. The V and J genes are TRBV20-1 and TRBJ2-7; 8 positions agree with TRBD2. CDR1 is DFQATT, CDR2 SNEGSKA, per germline (reference sequence). The CDR3 totals 11 residues. CDR3 sequence (DNA): TGCAGTGCTAGAGATCGGGAGGGGACGAACTTC. Its protein product is CSARDREGTNF.

This chain connects TRBV5-6 to TRBJ2-7; the D gene could be TRBD1 or TRBD2 (6 bases each). Germline assignment: CDR1 SGHDT and CDR2 YYEEEE. Trimming removed 4 bases from V and 5 bases from J, with 22 bases in between. CDR3 length: 16 amino acids. CDR3 loop: CASSLIAGTGANEQYF. CDR3 DNA: TGTGCCAGCAGCCTCATAGCCGGGACGGGGGCGAACGAGCAGTACTTC.

The chain carries TRBV18 and TRBJ2-7; 11 nucleotides match TRBD1. This CDR3 comprises 15 residues. V lost 4 bases, J lost 4 bases, and 6 bases stayed unmatched. Germline values: CDR1 KGHSH, CDR2 LQKENI. The CDR3 nucleotides are TGTGCCAGCTCACAACCGGGACAGGGGGAGTACGAGCAGTACTTC. Its protein product is CASSQPGQGEYEQYF. The full variable domain, its missing parts supplied by reference TRBV18 and TRBJ2-7, is NAGVMQNPRHLVRRRGQEARLRCSPMKGHSHVYWYRQLPEEGLKFMVYLQKENIIDESGMPKERFSAEFPKEGPSILRIQQVVRGDSAAYFCASSQPGQGEYEQYFGPGTRLTVT.

This clone appeared a single time. The chain employs TRBV20-1 and TRBJ1-2; D is uncertain. The ends were cut back, 1 base at V and 7 bases at J, with 7 bases in the middle. The CDR3 runs 11 residues. From germline, CDR1 is DFQATT and CDR2 SNEGSKA (reference sequence). In DNA, the CDR3 is TGCAGTGCTAGAGCCGGAATTGGCTACACCTTC. This encodes CSARAGIGYTF.

This chain uses TRBV5-6 with TRBJ2-7; possibly TRBD1 for D (5 bases). V lost 0 bases and J lost 3, with 13 bases in between. This CDR3 is built from 15 residues. Germline V gene lookup returns CDR1 SGHDT and CDR2 YYEEEE. The CDR3, as DNA: TGTGCCAGCAGCTTGGCCGGCAGGGATCGCTACGAGCAGTACTTC. Encoded protein: CASSLAGRDRYEQYF.

The chain uses TRBV28 and TRBJ2-7, with D hard to call. The V end lost 5 bases, the J end lost 3 bases, and 8 bases lay between the germline ends. CDR3 length: 12 amino acids. Germline V gives CDR1 MDHEN, CDR2 SYDVKM. In DNA, the CDR3 is TGTGCCAGCAGTGAAACGGACTACGAGCAGTACTTC. This gives the protein CASSETDYEQYF. Looking up the rest from reference TRBV28 and TRBJ2-7 gives the full variable domain: DVKVTQSSRYLVKRTGEKVFLECVQDMDHENMFWYRQDPGLGLRLIYFSYDVKMKEKGDIPEGYSVSREKKERFSLILESASTNQTSMYLCASSETDYEQYFGPGTRLTVT.

This clone was counted once. The chain is built from TRBV29-1 and TRBJ2-1; 11 nucleotides match TRBD1. This CDR3 is built from 16 residues. With 0 bases clipped from V and 6 bases from J, the junction kept 7 bases outside the gene matches. Germline CDR1 and CDR2: SQVTM and ANQGSEA. The chain's CDR3 is CSVEEGGGTGGNEQFF. The CDR3 nucleotides read TGCAGCGTTGAAGAGGGCGGCGGGACAGGGGGCAATGAGCAGTTCTTC.

This chain uses TRBV5-6 with TRBJ2-7; D is perhaps TRBD1 or TRBD2 (5 bases each). The CDR3 totals 15 residues. Per the germline V gene, CDR1 is SGHDT and CDR2 is YYEEEE. Between the trimmed V and J ends, which lost 0 bases and 2 bases, there was a span of 12 bases. This CDR3 reads CASSLGAGTTYEQYF. Here the CDR3 DNA reads TGTGCCAGCAGCTTGGGGGCCGGGACGACCTACGAGCAGTACTTC.

Written as DNA, the CDR3 is TGTGCCAGCAGCTCGACCGGGACAGGGGATGTGAATGGCTACACCTTC. This encodes CASSSTGTGDVNGYTF. V usage is TRBV7-3 and J usage is TRBJ1-2; 10 nucleotides agree with TRBD1. CDR3 length: 16 amino acids. Germline V gene sequence: CDR1 SGHTA, CDR2 FQGTGA. The V gene end was trimmed by 4 bases and the J gene end by 6 bases; junction bases not matched to a gene: 11.

This chain connects TRBV5-1 to TRBJ2-4; D uncertain. The V gene's germline CDR1 is SGHRS and CDR2 YFSETQ. This CDR3 is built from 18 residues. V lost 0 bases and J 1 base, leaving 17 bases between the germline ends. CDR3 region: CASSLAGPILLAKNIQYF. The CDR3, as DNA: TGCGCCAGCAGCTTGGCGGGCCCGATTTTGCTGGCCAAAAACATTCAGTACTTC.

V gene TRBV5-1 combines with J gene TRBJ2-7; 9 bases agree with TRBD2. The CDR3 contains 15 residues. Germline V gene data show CDR1 as SGHRS and CDR2 as YFSETQ. With V trimmed by 4 bases and J by 2 bases, 7 bases remained unmatched. The CDR3 is CASSLSSGTTYEQYF. CDR3 coding DNA: TGCGCCAGCAGCCTATCTAGCGGGACAACCTACGAGCAGTACTTC.

The chain employs TRBV6-4 and TRBJ2-2; TRBD1 matches 11 bases. CDR3 length equals 15 residues. CDR1 MRHNA and CDR2 SNTAGT come from the germline V gene. Germline trimming cut 5 bases from V and 5 bases from J; bases unmatched to any gene: 4. This CDR3 reads CASSKDRGRTGELFF. DNA for the CDR3: TGTGCCAGCAGTAAGGACAGGGGGCGGACCGGGGAGCTGTTTTTT.

The chain uses TRBV7-3 and TRBJ2-7; 8 bases match TRBD1. Germline values: CDR1 SGHTA, CDR2 FQGTGA. This CDR3 region has 15 residues. The junction had 12 bases not matched to a gene; V was cut back by 5 bases and J by 6 bases. CDR3 protein: CASSVGQGSPFEQYF. In DNA, the CDR3 is TGTGCCAGCAGCGTCGGACAGGGTTCCCCCTTCGAGCAGTACTTC.